This TCR beta chain was identified during a study of immune evolution from preneoplasia to lung adenocarcinoma. Clones were sequenced by immunoSEQ multiplex PCR, and TCRdb holds only the in-frame ones, with some missing. This table holds some 6,600 clones, 65% to 80% found once. V lost 5 bases, J lost 2 bases, and 6 bases stayed unmatched. Germline V gene data show CDR1 as SGHTA and CDR2 as FQGNSA. The CDR3 covers 14 residues. The chain links TRBV7-2 to TRBJ2-7; TRBD2 matches 7 bases. Input material: FFPE lung adenocarcinoma in situ tissue. The clonotype comes from a person aged 55-85 years with lung adenocarcinoma. The CDR3 spells CASSQGSGAYEQYF. The CDR3 nucleotides are TGTGCCAGCAGCCAAGGGAGCGGGGCCTACGAGCAGTACTTC.